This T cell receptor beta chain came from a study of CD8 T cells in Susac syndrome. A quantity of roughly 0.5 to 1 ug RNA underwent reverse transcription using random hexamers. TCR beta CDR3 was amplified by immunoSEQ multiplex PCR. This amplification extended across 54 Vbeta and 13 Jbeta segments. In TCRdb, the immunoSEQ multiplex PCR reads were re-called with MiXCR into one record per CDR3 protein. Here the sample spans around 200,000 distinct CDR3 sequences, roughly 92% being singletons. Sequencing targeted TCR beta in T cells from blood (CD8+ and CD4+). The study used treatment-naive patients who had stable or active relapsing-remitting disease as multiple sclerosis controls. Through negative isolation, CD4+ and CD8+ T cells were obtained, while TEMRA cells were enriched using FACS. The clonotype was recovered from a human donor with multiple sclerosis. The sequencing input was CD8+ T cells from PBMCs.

CDR3: CASSGTSVTGELFF. DNA of the CDR3: TGTGCCAGTAGTGGGACTAGCGTTACCGGGGAGCTGTTTTTT. The rearrangement joins TRBV19 to TRBJ2-2; 10 bases map to TRBD2. There are 14 residues in the CDR3. Germline assignment: CDR1 LNHDA and CDR2 SQIVND (reference sequence). Trimming removed 5 bases from V and 5 bases from J; junction bases left unmatched: 2.